Listed here are 15 T cell receptor beta chains from one sample, sequenced in a study of post-analysis software for immune sequencing data. Study-level points and caveats: Patients had higher frequencies than controls of five TRBV segments, including TRBV5-6, TRBV5-1 and TRBV20-1.

Antigen specificity for these receptors is unknown. Prepared TCR beta cDNA libraries contained unique molecular identifiers. TCRdb ran MiXCR on the PCR reads and lists one entry per CDR3 protein. The data hold about 770,000 distinct CDR3 sequences, with just over 45% observed a single time. The sequencing sample was made of blood. Receptors originate from a girl between 5 and 17 years old with multiple sclerosis.

The chain employs TRBV10-3 and TRBJ1-2; D not certain. The germline V and J ends were trimmed by 0 bases and 8 bases, with 19 bases remaining between them. CDR1 and CDR2 (germline): ENHRY, SYGVKD. The CDR3 has 16 amino acids. As DNA, the CDR3 is TGTGCCATCAGTGAGTCACGGTTCACGGTCGAGAGGGGCTACACCTTC. Its translation: CAISESRFTVERGYTF.

This chain connects TRBV4-2 to TRBJ2-1; maybe TRBD2 (7 bases). This CDR3 is built from 17 residues. V lost 2 bases, J lost 8 bases, and 22 bases lay in between. Germline V lookup: CDR1 LGHNA, CDR2 YNFKEQ. The CDR3 DNA sequence: TGTGCCAGCAGCCAAACCTCTAGGGGGGGCCTTCGGGATGAGCAGTTCTTC. The encoded protein is CASSQTSRGGLRDEQFF.

The chain recombines TRBV20-1 with TRBJ2-1, with 8 bases identical to TRBD2. TRBJ2-7 matches the DNA end more closely, so the J call is doubtful. The CDR3 length is 16 residues. CDR1 and CDR2 from the germline V gene are DFQATT and SNEGSKA (reference sequence). CDR3 nucleotides: TGCAGTGCTAGAATTGGTAGCGGGGTTTCCTACAATGAGCAGTACTTC. Its protein product is CSARIGSGVSYNEQYF.

The rearrangement links TRBV12-3 or TRBV12-4 to TRBJ2-1, with 11 bases fitting TRBD2. The CDR3 runs to 17 residues. With 0 bases clipped from V and 2 bases from J, the junction kept 3 bases outside the gene matches. The CDR3 coding sequence is TGTGCCAGCAGTTTAGCGAAGGGACTAGCGGCCTACAATGAGCAGTTCTTC. Its translation: CASSLAKGLAAYNEQFF.

The chain uses TRBV3-1 and TRBJ2-1, with a possible D match to TRBD2 (8 bases). V lost 6 bases, J lost 9 bases, and 21 bases lay in between. Germline lookup yields CDR1 LGHDT and CDR2 YNNKEL (reference sequence). This CDR3 region has 15 residues. The CDR3 is CASSPKPGGGGEQFF. CDR3 coding DNA: TGTGCCAGCAGTCCTAAGCCGGGAGGGGGCGGTGAGCAGTTCTTC.

J is TRBJ2-3 and V is TRBV20-1, with a possible D match to TRBD2 (6 bases). Between the trimmed V and J ends, which lost 4 bases and 2 bases, there was a span of 10 bases. This CDR3 is 13 amino acids long. CDR1 is DFQATT, CDR2 SNEGSKA, per germline (reference sequence). The CDR3 sequence: CSATGVNTDTQYF. The DNA of the CDR3 is TGCAGTGCTACGGGAGTGAACACAGATACGCAGTATTTT.

This chain uses TRBV19 with TRBJ2-3; 10 positions match TRBD1. The J call is doubtful: the DNA matches TRBJ1-5 better. The length of the CDR3 is 16 residues. Per the germline V gene, CDR1 is LNHDA and CDR2 is SQIVND (reference sequence). The CDR3 DNA follows: TGTGCCAGTAGTATGTTTGGGACAGGGGCCAATCAGCCCCAGCATTTT. The encoded protein is CASSMFGTGANQPQHF.

V gene TRBV10-3 combines with J gene TRBJ2-5; D gene ambiguous. Trimming pared 1 base from V and 2 bases from J, leaving 2 bases between. CDR1 and CDR2 from the germline V gene are ENHRY and SYGVKD. The CDR3 contains 12 residues. Written as DNA, the CDR3 is TGTGCCATCAGTGAGTTTCAAGAGACCCAGTACTTC. Its protein is CAISEFQETQYF.

This clonotype came up once. The V and J genes are TRBV20-1 and TRBJ2-4, with D hard to call. Trimming took 4 bases from V and 5 from J, leaving 12 bases between them. This CDR3 comprises 13 residues. Looked up from germline, CDR1 is DFQATT and CDR2 is SNEGSKA (reference sequence). In DNA, the CDR3 is TGCAGTGCTAAGGCGGTCCCGGAAAACATTCAGTACTTC. This translates into CSAKAVPENIQYF.

This clonotype was recorded once. The CDR3 DNA follows: TGTGCCAGCAGTCTCAGGGAGATCAACTCTGGGGCCAACGTCCTGACTTTC. Translation: CASSLREINSGANVLTF. V usage is TRBV6-1 and J usage is TRBJ2-6, with D perhaps matching TRBD1 or TRBD2 (5 bases each). V lost 5 bases, J lost 0 bases, and 14 bases lay in between. Germline values: CDR1 MNHNS, CDR2 SASEGT. The CDR3 is 17 residues long.

The chain combines TRBV11-2 with TRBJ1-1, with 8 bases identical to TRBD1. There are 16 residues in the CDR3. Trimming took 7 bases from V and 7 from J; bases not matched to a gene: 17. Germline CDR1 and CDR2: SGHAT and FQNNGV. CDR3 coding DNA: TGTGCCAGCACCTATTACGGGCAGGGGGCTGGAATTGAAGCTTTCTTT. This sequence encodes CASTYYGQGAGIEAFF.

The CDR3 DNA reads as TGTGCCCCTAACTATGGCTACACCTTC. Protein product: CAPNYGYTF. The chain uses TRBV24-1 and TRBJ1-2; no definite D call. CDR3 size: 9 residues. CDR1 KGHDR and CDR2 SFDVKD come from the germline V gene. V lost 12 bases, J lost 0 bases, and 1 base lay in between.

This clonotype was detected only a few times. The chain combines TRBV4-3 with TRBJ2-7, with D maybe TRBD2 (7 bases). The CDR3 has 14 amino acids. The germline gives CDR1 LGHNA, CDR2 YSLEER. V gave up 0 bases and J gave up 7 bases, with 13 bases separating them. The CDR3 DNA sequence: TGCGCCAGCAGCCAAGATGCGGGGGCGCGGGAGCAGTACTTC. This translates into CASSQDAGAREQYF.

This chain joins TRBV6-4 and TRBJ1-4; a weak D match, TRBD1 (5 bases). The V end was cut by 4 bases, the J end by 8 bases, with 17 bases between. Germline CDR1 is MRHNA and CDR2 is SNTAGT. CDR3 length equals 15 residues. CDR3 amino acids: CASSALGRVGEKLFF. The CDR3 DNA reads as TGTGCCAGCAGTGCGCTCGGCAGGGTTGGGGAAAAACTGTTTTTT.

The chain uses TRBV7-6 and TRBJ2-3; no clear D. Trimming shortened V by 1 base and J by 0 bases, and 14 bases separated the two germline ends. The CDR3 has 17 residues. CDR1 and CDR2 (germline): SGHVS, FNYEAQ. The CDR3 DNA reads as TGTGCCAGCAGCTTAGAGAGTAGAGGTGCTAGCACAGATACGCAGTATTTT. This sequence encodes CASSLESRGASTDTQYF.